The rows below give T cell receptor beta chains drawn from one sample of a study of cytomegalovirus exposure and HLA in healthy donors. The protocol was immunoSEQ multiplex PCR, while the TCRdb copy is restricted to in-frame clones and leaves out a portion. The sample lists 120,000 to 150,000 clones, over 60% occurring once. Material for sequencing was PBMCs. The receptors were gathered from a woman in her twenties or thirties in good health and CMV-seronegative. The CDR3 runs from the conserved cysteine through the conserved F or W. The order of the fields is V gene, D gene, clone size, J gene, CDR3 protein. A D gene is named only where the DNA matches it firmly. Expanded clones get a size class; other rows say once, few or many, or leave the size out.

v_gene: TRBV11-2
d_gene: TRBD1
abundance: .
j_gene: TRBJ1-1
CDR3aa: CASSPRGQGSGEAFF

v_gene: TRBV4-2
d_gene: TRBD1
abundance: once
j_gene: TRBJ1-2
CDR3aa: CASSQSPGTGGKAYYGYTF

v_gene: TRBV5-8
d_gene: .
abundance: .
j_gene: TRBJ2-5
CDR3aa: CASREIQETQYF

v_gene: TRBV5-4
d_gene: .
abundance: .
j_gene: TRBJ1-2
CDR3aa: CASSHRIGTPNYGYTF

v_gene: TRBV7-3
d_gene: TRBD2
abundance: .
j_gene: TRBJ2-2
CDR3aa: CASSPTSGGEGTGELFF

v_gene: TRBV11-2
d_gene: TRBD2
abundance: .
j_gene: TRBJ2-5
CDR3aa: CASSLALAGGNQETQYF

v_gene: TRBV11-2
d_gene: .
abundance: .
j_gene: TRBJ1-1
CDR3aa: CASSLVPGASTEAFF

v_gene: TRBV5-8
d_gene: .
abundance: .
j_gene: TRBJ1-1
CDR3aa: CASSPLGTEAFF

v_gene: TRBV27
d_gene: .
abundance: .
j_gene: TRBJ2-7
CDR3aa: CASSFQGGYEQYF

v_gene: TRBV29-1
d_gene: TRBD1
abundance: .
j_gene: TRBJ1-3
CDR3aa: CSVVDRGSGNTIYF

v_gene: TRBV7-2
d_gene: .
abundance: once
j_gene: TRBJ1-5
CDR3aa: CASSHITGVGLEQPQHF

v_gene: TRBV7-3
d_gene: .
abundance: .
j_gene: TRBJ1-1
CDR3aa: CASSLKGGHTEAFF

v_gene: TRBV4-1
d_gene: .
abundance: .
j_gene: TRBJ1-5
CDR3aa: CASSQGERAINQPQHF

v_gene: TRBV6-5
d_gene: .
abundance: .
j_gene: TRBJ1-2
CDR3aa: CASSYSPGYGAGYTF

v_gene: TRBV5-4
d_gene: .
abundance: .
j_gene: TRBJ1-4
CDR3aa: CASSASGRGEKLFF

v_gene: TRBV6-1
d_gene: .
abundance: .
j_gene: TRBJ1-4
CDR3aa: CASSEAPGEKLFF

v_gene: TRBV2
d_gene: TRBD1
abundance: few
j_gene: TRBJ2-5
CDR3aa: CASRSGTGGAETQYF

v_gene: TRBV29-1
d_gene: .
abundance: .
j_gene: TRBJ1-1
CDR3aa: CSVARYNTEAFF

v_gene: TRBV27
d_gene: TRBD1
abundance: .
j_gene: TRBJ2-1
CDR3aa: CASSLGGQGNEQFF

v_gene: TRBV29-1
d_gene: .
abundance: .
j_gene: TRBJ2-1
CDR3aa: CSVSGNEQFF

v_gene: TRBV7-3
d_gene: .
abundance: .
j_gene: TRBJ2-2
CDR3aa: CASREGRTGELFF

v_gene: TRBV10-3
d_gene: .
abundance: .
j_gene: TRBJ2-7
CDR3aa: CAIRGATYEQYF

v_gene: TRBV6-1
d_gene: TRBD1
abundance: .
j_gene: TRBJ1-1
CDR3aa: CASSERGQGGTEAFF

v_gene: TRBV7-3
d_gene: TRBD2
abundance: .
j_gene: TRBJ2-1
CDR3aa: CASSPYGGTYNEQFF

v_gene: TRBV9
d_gene: TRBD1
abundance: .
j_gene: TRBJ1-5
CDR3aa: CASSAVDRDQPQHF

v_gene: TRBV30
d_gene: .
abundance: few
j_gene: TRBJ1-1
CDR3aa: CAWTLNTEAFF

v_gene: TRBV10-3
d_gene: TRBD1
abundance: .
j_gene: TRBJ1-1
CDR3aa: CAISNPGTGVTEAFF

v_gene: TRBV9
d_gene: TRBD2
abundance: .
j_gene: TRBJ2-2
CDR3aa: CASSLSGASGPANTGELFF

v_gene: TRBV7-8
d_gene: .
abundance: .
j_gene: TRBJ1-5
CDR3aa: CASSLDYSNQPQHF

v_gene: TRBV27
d_gene: TRBD1
abundance: .
j_gene: TRBJ2-7
CDR3aa: CASSLGHPGQGVEQYF

v_gene: TRBV5-6
d_gene: .
abundance: .
j_gene: TRBJ1-2
CDR3aa: CASSLGQGNYGYTF

v_gene: TRBV5-4
d_gene: TRBD2
abundance: .
j_gene: TRBJ2-1
CDR3aa: CASSSSGGSYNEQFF

v_gene: TRBV5-4
d_gene: TRBD1
abundance: .
j_gene: TRBJ1-4
CDR3aa: CASSLGQGGGEKLFF

v_gene: TRBV6-1
d_gene: .
abundance: few
j_gene: TRBJ1-3
CDR3aa: CASSGGNSGNTIYF

v_gene: TRBV30
d_gene: .
abundance: .
j_gene: TRBJ1-4
CDR3aa: CAWSRGDLDEKLFF

v_gene: TRBV30
d_gene: .
abundance: .
j_gene: TRBJ1-1
CDR3aa: CAWTRPGGATEAFF

v_gene: TRBV6-1
d_gene: TRBD1
abundance: .
j_gene: TRBJ1-1
CDR3aa: CASSLGGTGRTEAFF

v_gene: TRBV18
d_gene: TRBD1
abundance: few
j_gene: TRBJ1-2
CDR3aa: CASWTGGTNYGYTF

v_gene: TRBV7-9
d_gene: TRBD1
abundance: few
j_gene: TRBJ1-2
CDR3aa: CSSSLALTGGSYGYTF

v_gene: TRBV5-1
d_gene: .
abundance: .
j_gene: TRBJ2-5
CDR3aa: CASSPPLGGGQETQYF

v_gene: TRBV4-1
d_gene: .
abundance: .
j_gene: TRBJ1-5
CDR3aa: CASSPERTYSNQPQHF

v_gene: TRBV10-3
d_gene: TRBD1
abundance: few
j_gene: TRBJ1-1
CDR3aa: CAIRVGQGDTEAFF

v_gene: TRBV2
d_gene: .
abundance: .
j_gene: TRBJ2-2
CDR3aa: CARNSPGTLETGELFF

v_gene: TRBV7-9
d_gene: .
abundance: .
j_gene: TRBJ1-2
CDR3aa: CASSLDTGGYTF

v_gene: TRBV5-1
d_gene: .
abundance: once
j_gene: TRBJ1-4
CDR3aa: CASSLIGAGDEKLFF

v_gene: TRBV5-1
d_gene: TRBD1
abundance: .
j_gene: TRBJ2-5
CDR3aa: CASRQGSEETQYF

v_gene: TRBV5-4
d_gene: .
abundance: few
j_gene: TRBJ1-6
CDR3aa: CASSQPYRDSPLHF

v_gene: TRBV4-1
d_gene: TRBD1
abundance: .
j_gene: TRBJ1-4
CDR3aa: CASSLFGTVNEKLFF

v_gene: TRBV27
d_gene: .
abundance: .
j_gene: TRBJ1-2
CDR3aa: CASKETLRMYGYTF